Sequencing of this T cell receptor (beta chain) was carried out in a study of CD8+CD57+ T cells in acquired aplastic anemia. Study observations and caveats: With respect to CD8+ Simpson's diversity, patients and controls did not differ significantly.

The germline V gene encodes CDR1 MNHNS and CDR2 SASEGT. The J segment lost 7 bases and the V segment lost 7 bases, leaving 12 bases of the junction unmatched. This CDR3 comprises 14 residues. With regard to this clonotype: What it recognizes is unknown.

Genomic DNA templated the TCR beta VDJ and CDR3 profiling. Each CDR3 protein is one row after TCRdb ran MiXCR on the reads. This table holds about 80,000 distinct CDR3 sequences, about half found once. The V and J genes are TRBV6-1 and TRBJ1-1; 7 bases match TRBD1. The TCR originated in a human donor in good health, serving as a control. The sequenced sample consisted of sorted CD4+, CD8+, or CD8+CD57+ T cells (not recorded which) from PBMCs. CDR3 coding DNA: TGTGCCAGCAATCAAGGGGGCCCCCTTGGTGAAGCTTTCTTT. Amino acids: CASNQGGPLGEAFF.